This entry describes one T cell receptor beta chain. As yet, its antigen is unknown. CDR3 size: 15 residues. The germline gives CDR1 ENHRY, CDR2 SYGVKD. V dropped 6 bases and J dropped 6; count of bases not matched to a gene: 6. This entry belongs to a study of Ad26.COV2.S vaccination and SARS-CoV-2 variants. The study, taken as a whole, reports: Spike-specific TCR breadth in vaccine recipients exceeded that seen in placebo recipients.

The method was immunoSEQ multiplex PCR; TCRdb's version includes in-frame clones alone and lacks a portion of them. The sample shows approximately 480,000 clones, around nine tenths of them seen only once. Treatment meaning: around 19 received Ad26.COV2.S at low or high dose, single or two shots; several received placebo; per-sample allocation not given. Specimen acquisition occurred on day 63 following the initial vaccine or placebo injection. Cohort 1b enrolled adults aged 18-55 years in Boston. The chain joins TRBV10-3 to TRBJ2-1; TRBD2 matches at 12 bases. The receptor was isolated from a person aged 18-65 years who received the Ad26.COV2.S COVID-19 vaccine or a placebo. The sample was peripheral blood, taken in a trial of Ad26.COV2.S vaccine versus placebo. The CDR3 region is CAIRVTSGSTNEQFF. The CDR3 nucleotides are TGTGCCATCAGGGTGACTAGCGGGAGCACCAATGAGCAGTTCTTC.